The T cell receptor (beta chain) under discussion was sequenced for a study of blood T cells in healthy people across ages. Study-level results: Roughly linear declines in TCR beta diversity per million T cells occurred with age.

V dropped 5 bases and J dropped 4 bases, with 12 bases sitting between them. The CDR3 consists of 14 residues. Germline-derived CDR1 and CDR2 are SEHNR and FQNEAQ (reference sequence). The amount of total RNA extracted per sample was at least 5 micrograms. Through a sample-barcoded 5' primer and a J-beta primer mix, a second PCR was run for roughly 6 to 11 cycles. Template switching added a 12-random-nucleotide identifier to every cDNA molecule. Individual samples furnished no less than 2.5 million CDR3-containing paired-end reads apiece. MiXCR, applied by TCRdb to the 5' RACE reads, yields one record per CDR3 protein. In the table there are about 670,000 distinct CDR3 sequences, approximately 40% of which are singletons. Notes on this clonotype: The target antigen is unknown.

The sample was blood. This chain connects TRBV7-9 to TRBJ1-5; D is perhaps TRBD1 (6 bases). The receptor comes from an elderly man in good health. As DNA, the CDR3 is TGTGCCAGCAGCCCACTACAGGGAAATCAGCCCCAGCATTTT. Translated, it gives CASSPLQGNQPQHF.